This TCR beta chain emerged from a study of OX40 agonist ivuxolimab in advanced cancers. Study-wide background: Prior anti-PD-1, anti-PD-L1 or anti-CTLA-4 therapy did not bar entry, and 40% to 45% had some.

General study points: At 0.1 to 3.0 mg/kg and by week 6, clonal expansion occurred in CD4+ and CD8+ blood T cells.

The repertoire was sequenced with immunoSEQ multiplex PCR; TCRdb's copy has only in-frame clones and lacks some. The sample has 59,000 or so clones; 82% are singletons. For this clone: No antigen is known for it.

The germline V and J ends were trimmed by 7 bases and 4 bases, with 13 bases remaining between them. Looked up from germline, CDR1 is SQVTM and CDR2 is ANQGSEA. The CDR3 runs to 12 residues. This TCR derives from an adult with an advanced solid tumor such as melanoma, head and neck, liver or kidney cancer. The sample in question was CD4+ or CD8+ T cells sorted from blood, obtained in a trial of the OX40 agonist ivuxolimab. The chain carries TRBV29-1 and TRBJ1-2; perhaps TRBD1 as D (6 bases). CDR3 amino acids: CSGEDSRYGYTF. The DNA of the CDR3 is TGCAGCGGGGAGGACAGTCGCTATGGCTACACCTTC.